The 27 T cell receptor beta chains reported below all come from one sample, sequenced in a study of T cell repertoires in cytomegalovirus infection. These receptors have no known antigen. Each CDR3 protein gets one entry after TCRdb re-called the reads with MiXCR. The sample lists around 200,000 distinct CDR3 sequences, about 38% occurring once. The sequencing used CD8+ T cells from cultured PBMCs, collected from culture after CMV antigen stimulation. These receptors were taken from a human donor in good health (CMV status not recorded). Some clones in this sample may be carry-over from other donors' samples.

The rearrangement joins TRBV24-1 to TRBJ2-1; 10 bases fit TRBD2. CDR3 length: 16 residues. The trim removed 4 bases at V and 2 bases at J, leaving 4 bases unmatched. Germline CDR1 is KGHDR and CDR2 is SFDVKD. CDR3 sequence reads: CATSDFLAGAYNEQFF. CDR3 DNA sequence: TGTGCCACCAGTGACTTTCTAGCGGGAGCCTACAATGAGCAGTTCTTC.

The chain recombines TRBV7-8 with TRBJ1-1, with D unclear. The germline gives CDR1 SGHVS, CDR2 FQNEAQ. V was cut by 5 bases and J by 0 bases, with 16 bases left in between. The CDR3 has 16 residues. The CDR3 nucleotides read TGTGCCAGCAGCCCCGATCCCCAGGCAATGAACACTGAAGCTTTCTTT. This translates into CASSPDPQAMNTEAFF.

This chain links TRBV27 with TRBJ1-1; the D gene is possibly TRBD1 (6 bases). From germline, CDR1 is MNHEY and CDR2 SMNVEV (reference sequence). With 0 bases removed from V and 1 base from J, the gap between germline ends came to 15 bases. The CDR3 contains 17 residues. The CDR3 is CASSLSDRSSGNTEAFF. As DNA, the CDR3 is TGTGCCAGCAGTTTATCCGACAGGTCCAGTGGGAACACTGAAGCTTTCTTT.

The chain carries TRBV10-2 and TRBJ1-4, with a tentative D call TRBD1 (5 bases). In germline, CDR1 is WSHSY, CDR2 SAAADI. V lost 5 bases, J lost 3 bases, and 10 bases lay in between. CDR3 length equals 14 residues. In DNA, the CDR3 is TGCGCCAGCAGTTCGGACAATGCTAATGAAAAACTGTTTTTT. Protein product: CASSSDNANEKLFF.

This clonotype was observed a few times. The rearrangement joins TRBV19 to TRBJ2-3, with 9 bases matching TRBD1. V was clipped by 5 bases and J by 3 bases; unmatched bases: 6. The CDR3 length is 15 residues. The germline gives CDR1 LNHDA, CDR2 SQIVND (reference sequence). CDR3 sequence (DNA): TGTGCCAGTAGTCCGGCGGACAGGGGAACAGATACGCAGTATTTT. It specifies CASSPADRGTDTQYF.

The chain carries TRBV6-1 and TRBJ2-7; D not resolved. The ends were cut back, 1 base at V and 4 bases at J, with 14 bases in the middle. Per germline, CDR1 MNHNS and CDR2 SASEGT. The CDR3 sequence is 15 residues long. For the CDR3, the DNA is TGTGCCAGCAGTGAAGATTTTGGGATCCTGTACGAGCAGTACTTC. Translated, it gives CASSEDFGILYEQYF.

The sample holds a few counts of this clonotype. The rearrangement links TRBV20-1 to TRBJ2-7; the D gene could be TRBD1 or TRBD2 (5 bases each). Trimming removed 6 bases at V and 3 bases at J, with 21 bases between. CDR1 is DFQATT and CDR2 is SNEGSKA in the germline V gene (reference sequence). The CDR3 extends over 15 amino acids. Written as DNA, the CDR3 is TGCAGTGCACCAACCAGTGCCGGGGCCAACTACGAGCAGTACTTC. Protein: CSAPTSAGANYEQYF.

The chain links TRBV11-2 to TRBJ2-3; D call uncertain. The germline CDR1 and CDR2 sequences are SGHAT and FQNNGV. This CDR3 contains 11 residues. Trimming cost V 8 bases and J 2 bases, with 5 bases left between them. The CDR3 DNA reads as TGTGCCAGCCGTCTCACAGATACGCAGTATTTT. Encoded protein: CASRLTDTQYF.

V and J are TRBV19 and TRBJ2-2; D uncertain. The V gene lost 2 bases and the J gene lost 0 bases, with 13 bases spanning the gap. This CDR3 has 17 amino acids. Germline CDR1 and CDR2: LNHDA and SQIVND (reference sequence). The CDR3 loop reads CASSIFSGSPNTGELFF. In nucleotides, the CDR3 is TGTGCCAGTAGTATATTCTCGGGCAGCCCGAACACCGGGGAGCTGTTTTTT.

The genes are TRBV13 and TRBJ2-5; 9 positions match TRBD1. The germline V gene encodes CDR1 PRHDT and CDR2 FYEKMQ (reference sequence). CDR3 length equals 15 residues. Losses at the gene ends were 5 bases for V and 2 bases for J; bases not matched to a gene: 6. Written as DNA, the CDR3 is TGTGCCAGCAGCAAAGACAGGGGGTCACAAGAGACCCAGTACTTC. As protein: CASSKDRGSQETQYF.

The chain recombines TRBV6-5 with TRBJ2-5; D not resolved. V was trimmed by 6 bases and J by 1 base, leaving 15 bases between them. CDR3 length: 15 residues. Germline V gene sequence: CDR1 MNHEY, CDR2 SVGAGI. CDR3 sequence (DNA): TGTGCCAGCAGGCCCCTTACGGACGGCCAAGAGACCCAGTACTTC. As protein: CASRPLTDGQETQYF.

The chain uses TRBV12-3 or TRBV12-4 and TRBJ1-3; unclear D gene. The CDR3 spans 14 residues. Trimming took 7 bases from V and 4 from J, leaving 14 bases between them. CDR3 coding DNA: TGTGCCAGCACCCCCGTTGGCGCCGGAAACACCATATATTTT. This gives the protein CASTPVGAGNTIYF.

This clonotype showed up just a few times. This sequence joins TRBV7-4 and TRBJ1-5, with D perhaps TRBD1 (6 bases). The V end lost 1 base, the J end lost 8 bases, and 18 bases lay between the germline ends. Germline CDR1 SGHVT, CDR2 SQSDAQ. The CDR3 covers 16 residues. The CDR3 here is CASSLEAQGSIKPQHF. CDR3 bases: TGTGCCAGCAGCTTAGAAGCACAGGGAAGTATTAAGCCCCAGCATTTT.

The gene calls are TRBV11-2 and TRBJ1-1; no definite D call. The CDR3 sequence is 14 residues long. Trimming removed 2 bases from V and 3 bases from J, with 10 bases in between. Germline CDR1 SGHAT, CDR2 FQNNGV. This CDR3 is CASSLLVGDTEAFF. The CDR3, as DNA: TGTGCCAGCAGCTTACTTGTCGGGGACACTGAAGCTTTCTTT.

This clonotype was observed at least ten times. The V and J genes are TRBV11-3 and TRBJ2-1; 8 bases match TRBD1. Germline CDR1 and CDR2: SGHNT and YENEEA. After removal of 5 bases from V and 10 bases from J, the junction contained 10 bases not matched to a gene. The CDR3 totals 14 residues. This chain's CDR3 is CASSRADRGREQFF. CDR3 bases: TGTGCCAGCAGCCGTGCTGACAGGGGCCGGGAGCAGTTCTTC.

The table lists this clonotype with a few counts. DNA for the CDR3: TGTGCCAGCACTTATAGGAACACCGGGGAGCTGTTTTTT. It translates to CASTYRNTGELFF. The gene calls are TRBV12-3 or TRBV12-4 and TRBJ2-2; D is unresolved. V lost 7 bases, J lost 1 base, and 7 bases lay in between. This CDR3 contains 13 residues.

This clonotype occurred many times. The chain employs TRBV27 and TRBJ2-1, with 8 positions matching TRBD2. Per germline, CDR1 MNHEY and CDR2 SMNVEV (reference sequence). CDR3 length: 17 amino acids. V gave up 5 bases and J gave up 3 bases; unmatched junction bases: 12. The CDR3 DNA sequence: TGTGCCAGCAGTCCCTCCATAGCGGGGTTTCTCTACAATGAGCAGTTCTTC. Protein sequence: CASSPSIAGFLYNEQFF.

The V gene is TRBV27, the J gene TRBJ2-1, with D maybe TRBD2 (5 bases). The CDR3 sequence is 11 residues long. The germline V gene encodes CDR1 MNHEY and CDR2 SMNVEV (reference sequence). V lost 10 bases to trimming and J lost 9 bases, with 13 bases between them. The CDR3 coding sequence is TGTGCCACCATAGGAGGCGGTGAGCAGTTCTTC. Encoded protein: CATIGGGEQFF.

This clonotype has only a few counts. The rearrangement uses TRBV7-9 and TRBJ2-1; TRBD2 agrees at 8 bases. CDR3 length: 14 amino acids. V lost 5 bases and J lost 7; bases outside the gene matches: 7. Germline CDR1 and CDR2: SEHNR and FQNEAQ (reference sequence). CDR3 bases: TGTGCCAGCAGCCAAGCGGGGGCAGGGAATGAGCAGTTCTTC. This sequence encodes CASSQAGAGNEQFF.

This clonotype was detected only a few times. The rearrangement uses TRBV12-3 or TRBV12-4 and TRBJ2-2; D is ambiguous. V lost 6 bases, J lost 3 bases, and 20 bases lay in between. CDR3 size: 17 residues. As DNA, the CDR3 is TGTGCCAGCAGCAACTCACGCCCCCGGCCCTACACCGGGGAGCTGTTTTTT. It is translated as CASSNSRPRPYTGELFF.

This clonotype has only a few counts. The J gene is TRBJ2-3, the V gene TRBV11-2, with 14 bases fitting TRBD2. Trimming cost V 5 bases and J 1 base; bases outside gene matches: 11. The CDR3 has 19 residues. Germline V CDR1 and CDR2: SGHAT, FQNNGV. As DNA, the CDR3 is TGTGCCAGCAGCGAACCGGGACTAGCGGGGGTTACGGGCACAGATACGCAGTATTTT. It codes for CASSEPGLAGVTGTDTQYF.

The rearrangement joins TRBV28 to TRBJ2-3; D remains unclear. The germline V gene has CDR1 MDHEN and CDR2 SYDVKM. V gave up 6 bases and J gave up 1 base, with 11 bases separating them. The CDR3 extends over 14 amino acids. The CDR3 DNA reads TGTGCCAGCAGCCATCAACGGGGCACAGATACGCAGTATTTT. This gives the protein CASSHQRGTDTQYF.

The chain joins TRBV10-2 to TRBJ1-1; D remains unclear. The CDR3 length is 14 residues. Trimming cost V 0 bases and J 1 base, with 6 bases left between them. Per the germline V gene, CDR1 is WSHSY and CDR2 is SAAADI. The CDR3 DNA follows: TGCGCCAGCAGTGAGTCGACCAGGAACACTGAAGCTTTCTTT. This encodes CASSESTRNTEAFF.

This chain connects TRBV27 to TRBJ1-2; weak D call: TRBD1 (5 bases). The V and J ends lost 6 bases and 1 base respectively, with 12 bases between them. Germline-derived CDR1 and CDR2 are MNHEY and SMNVEV (reference sequence). The CDR3 sequence is 14 residues long. CDR3 coding DNA: TGTGCCAGCAGCGTGAGGGGAGATAACTATGGCTACACCTTC. Amino acid sequence: CASSVRGDNYGYTF.

There are many counts of this clonotype. The J gene is TRBJ2-5, the V gene TRBV7-6; 7 bases are shared with TRBD2. CDR1 is SGHVS and CDR2 is FNYEAQ in the germline V gene. Trimming cost V 4 bases and J 1 base; bases outside gene matches: 12. The CDR3 length is 17 residues. For the CDR3, the DNA is TGTGCCAGCAGCTCCCGAGGAGGGGACTACCCCCAAGAGACCCAGTACTTC. Protein product: CASSSRGGDYPQETQYF.

This clonotype has just a few counts. The chain combines TRBV11-2 with TRBJ2-3; D might be TRBD2 (6 bases). Germline CDR1 is SGHAT and CDR2 is FQNNGV. V gave up 5 bases and J gave up 4 bases, with 16 bases separating them. The CDR3 spans 15 residues. DNA of the CDR3: TGTGCCAGCAGCACCGGAGGGCCGGAGCCAGATACGCAGTATTTT. Protein sequence: CASSTGGPEPDTQYF.

This clonotype was counted a few times. This rearrangement joins TRBV11-2 to TRBJ2-6, with D uncertain. V was trimmed by 5 bases and J by 0 bases, leaving 17 bases between them. Germline V gene data show CDR1 as SGHAT and CDR2 as FQNNGV. This CDR3 has 18 residues. This CDR3 is CASSPISPSGSGANVLTF. Written as DNA, the CDR3 is TGTGCCAGCAGCCCAATTAGCCCCAGTGGCTCTGGGGCCAACGTCCTGACTTTC.